This paragraph covers one TCR beta chain sequence. The data originate from a study of CD8+ T cells in alopecia areata. Across the study: Treated patients swallowed 5 to 10 mg of oral tofacitinib twice daily.

It was from alopecia areata patients that lesional scalp punch biopsies and peripheral blood were collected. From PBMCs, CD4+ and CD8+ T cells were sorted. Following extraction, RNA underwent reverse transcription to cDNA, which served as the sequencing template. This table comes from immunoSEQ multiplex PCR, and its TCRdb copy is limited to in-frame clones, with some not included. This table has 150,000 to 200,000 clones, 50% to 70% appearing once. The germline V gene has CDR1 GTSNPN and CDR2 SVGIG (reference sequence). The CDR3 covers 10 residues. With 4 bases clipped from V and 14 bases from J, the junction kept 5 bases outside the gene matches.

The specimen comprised CD4+ T cells sorted from blood, sampled at week 0. The receptor's source is a human donor with alopecia areata. This chain uses TRBV30 with TRBJ2-3, with 8 nucleotides matching TRBD1. The CDR3 region is CAWKGQGWYF. The CDR3 DNA follows: TGTGCCTGGAAAGGACAGGGTTGGTATTTT. Complete variable domain (other parts from reference TRBV30 and TRBJ2-3): SQTIHQWPATLVQPVGSPLSLECTVEGTSNPNLYWYRQAAGRGLQLLFYSVGIGQISSEVPQNLSASRPQDRQFILSSKKLLLSDSGFYLCAWKGQGWYFGPGTRLTVL.